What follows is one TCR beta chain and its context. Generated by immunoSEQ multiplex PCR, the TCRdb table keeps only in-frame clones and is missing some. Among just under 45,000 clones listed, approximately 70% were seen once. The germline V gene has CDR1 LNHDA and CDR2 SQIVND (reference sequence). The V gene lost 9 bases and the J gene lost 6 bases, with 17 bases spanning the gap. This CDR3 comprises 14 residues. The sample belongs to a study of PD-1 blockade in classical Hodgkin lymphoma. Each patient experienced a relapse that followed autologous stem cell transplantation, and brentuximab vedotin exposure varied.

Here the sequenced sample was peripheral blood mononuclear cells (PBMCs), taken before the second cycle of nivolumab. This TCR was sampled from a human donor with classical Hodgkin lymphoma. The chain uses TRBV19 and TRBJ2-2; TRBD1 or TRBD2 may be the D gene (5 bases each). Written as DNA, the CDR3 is TGTGCCAGCTGGCTTTGGGGGTATCCCGGGGAGCTGTTTTTT. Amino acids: CASWLWGYPGELFF.